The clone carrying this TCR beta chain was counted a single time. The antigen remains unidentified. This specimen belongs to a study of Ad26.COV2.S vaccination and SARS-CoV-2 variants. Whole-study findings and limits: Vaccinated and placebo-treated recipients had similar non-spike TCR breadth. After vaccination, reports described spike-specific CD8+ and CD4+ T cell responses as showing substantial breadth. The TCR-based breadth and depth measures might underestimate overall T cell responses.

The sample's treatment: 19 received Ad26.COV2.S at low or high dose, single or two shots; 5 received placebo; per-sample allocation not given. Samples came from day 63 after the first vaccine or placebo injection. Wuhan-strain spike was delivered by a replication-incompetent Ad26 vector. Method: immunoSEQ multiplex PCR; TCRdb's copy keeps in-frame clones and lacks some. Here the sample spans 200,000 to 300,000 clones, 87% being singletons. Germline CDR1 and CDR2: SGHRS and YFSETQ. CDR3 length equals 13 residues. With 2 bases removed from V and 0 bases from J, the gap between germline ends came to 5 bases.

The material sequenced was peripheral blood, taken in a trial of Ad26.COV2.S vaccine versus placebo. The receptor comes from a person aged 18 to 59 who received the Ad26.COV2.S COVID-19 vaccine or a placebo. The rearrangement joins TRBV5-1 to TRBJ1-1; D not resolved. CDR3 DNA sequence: TGCGCCAGCAGCTTTGGGATGAACACTGAAGCTTTCTTT. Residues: CASSFGMNTEAFF. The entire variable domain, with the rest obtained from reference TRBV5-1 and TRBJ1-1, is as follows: KAGVTQTPRYLIKTRGQQVTLSCSPISGHRSVSWYQQTPGQGLQFLFEYFSETQRNKGNFPGRFSGRQFSNSRSEMNVSTLELGDSALYLCASSFGMNTEAFFGQGTRLTVV.